This TCR beta chain was observed in a study of CD8+CD57+ T cells in acquired aplastic anemia. This clonotype was counted only a few times. Antigen: not known. The CDR3 extends over 14 amino acids. Germline CDR1 is SGHTA and CDR2 is FQGTGA. Between the trimmed V and J ends, which lost 2 bases and 3 bases, there was a span of 10 bases. Only patients with CD8+CD57+ cell expansion on flow cytometry were chosen for sequencing. The cohort consisted entirely of patients having severe acquired aplastic anemia. Blood was sampled before the patients had received any therapy. The use of genomic DNA as template underpinned the TCR beta VDJ and CDR3 profiling. Each CDR3 protein gets one entry after TCRdb re-called the reads with MiXCR. This repertoire shows about 120,000 distinct CDR3 sequences, roughly 55% found once; its top ten account for 25% to 35%. Overall study findings and caveats: Researchers report that twenty-nine CD8+ CDR3 sequences appeared in both patients and controls.

This sequence was found in a human donor with aplastic anemia. The sample was sorted CD4+, CD8+, or CD8+CD57+ T cells (not recorded which) from PBMCs. The J gene is TRBJ1-2, the V gene TRBV7-3; D is undetermined. CDR3 sequence reads: CASSLSARDYGYTF. The DNA of the CDR3 is TGTGCCAGCAGCTTATCGGCGAGGGACTATGGCTACACCTTC.